Each of the 17 T cell receptor beta chains below was sequenced from the same sample in a study of T cell changes during pregnancy in multiple sclerosis (dated by TCRdb to about 2019). The library came from the immunoSEQ multiplex PCR assay. The clones in this table, taken by TCRdb from immuneACCESS, are in-frame only. Not every clone is retained; where verified, under half of the shortfall comes from an unresolved V gene, and the cause of the rest is unknown. The sample table records more than 75,000 clones; 85% to 95% of these occur just once. Together, the top ten hold around 2.5% of the sample. The sample in question was peripheral blood, obtained in the third trimester of pregnancy. The receptor source for this set is a female donor with multiple sclerosis, enrolled in a pregnancy study.

The rearrangement joins TRBV5-5 to TRBJ1-2; TRBD1 might be the D (6 bases). This CDR3 region has 15 residues. Germline V CDR1 and CDR2: SGHKS, YYEKEE (reference sequence). V was clipped by 0 bases and J by 4 bases, with 13 bases between them. The DNA of the CDR3 is TGTGCCAGCAGCTTGGCCGGGACATCGGTCTATGGCTACACCTTC. Amino acid sequence: CASSLAGTSVYGYTF.

The rearrangement uses TRBV5-5 and TRBJ2-7, with 12 bases identical to TRBD1. The CDR3 loop spans 14 amino acids. Germline V gives CDR1 SGHKS, CDR2 YYEKEE (reference sequence). The V and J ends lost 4 bases and 5 bases, in that order; junction bases with no gene match: 4. Here the CDR3 DNA reads TGTGCCAGCAGCCTGGGACAGGGGGCGAACGAGCAGTACTTC. Amino acids: CASSLGQGANEQYF.

The genes are TRBV6-1 and TRBJ2-2; weak D call: TRBD2 (6 bases). V lost 2 bases, J lost 3 bases, and 10 bases lay in between. Germline V gene sequence: CDR1 MNHNS, CDR2 SASEGT. The CDR3 sequence is 15 residues long. This CDR3 is CASSEYGGDTGELFF. In DNA, the CDR3 is TGTGCCAGCAGTGAATATGGCGGGGACACCGGGGAGCTGTTTTTT.

The chain joins TRBV13 to TRBJ1-2; D uncertain. V lost 5 bases and J 8 bases, leaving 12 bases between the germline ends. CDR1 is PRHDT, CDR2 FYEKMQ, per germline (reference sequence). This CDR3 comprises 12 residues. The CDR3 DNA reads TGTGCCAGCAGCCTCGACCTCGGGGGCTACACCTTC. Amino acid sequence: CASSLDLGGYTF.

The chain joins TRBV9 to TRBJ2-1; 9 bases line up with TRBD2. CDR1 SGDLS and CDR2 YYNGEE come from the germline V gene. CDR3 length: 14 residues. Unmatched junction bases numbered 6, after V lost 4 bases and J lost 7 bases. The CDR3: CASSHSGGMNEQFF. CDR3 nucleotides: TGTGCCAGCAGCCATAGCGGGGGAATGAATGAGCAGTTCTTC. Full variable domain (rest looked up from reference TRBV9 and TRBJ2-1): DSGVTQTPKHLITATGQRVTLRCSPRSGDLSVYWYQQSLDQGLQFLIQYYNGEERAKGNILERFSAQQFPDLHSELNLSSLELGDSALYFCASSHSGGMNEQFFGPGTRLTVL.

The chain has TRBV18 and TRBJ1-4, with D uncertain. Germline V gives CDR1 KGHSH, CDR2 LQKENI. Trimming took 3 bases from V and 7 from J, leaving 9 bases between them. This CDR3 has 13 amino acids. DNA of the CDR3: TGTGCCAGCTCACCGGAGGCGGGTGAAAAACTGTTTTTT. As protein: CASSPEAGEKLFF.

The V and J genes are TRBV29-1 and TRBJ2-2; D may be TRBD1 (6 bases). Germline values: CDR1 SQVTM, CDR2 ANQGSEA. The CDR3 is made up of 14 amino acids. V lost 4 bases and J 4 bases, leaving 13 bases between the germline ends. CDR3 in amino acids: CSVVGLGATGELFF. DNA of the CDR3: TGCAGCGTTGTTGGTCTGGGGGCCACCGGGGAGCTGTTTTTT.

The genes are TRBV5-5 and TRBJ2-3; tentative D call: TRBD1 (6 bases). Trimming left V 4 bases short and J 0 bases short, with 12 bases between. Germline loops: CDR1 SGHKS, CDR2 YYEKEE (reference sequence). The CDR3 sequence is 15 residues long. CDR3 nucleotides: TGTGCCAGCAGCCTGGACAGACCTAGCACAGATACGCAGTATTTT. Its translation is CASSLDRPSTDTQYF. The complete variable domain, with remaining parts taken from reference TRBV5-5 and TRBJ2-3, reads DAGVTQSPTHLIKTRGQQVTLRCSPISGHKSVSWYQQVLGQGPQFIFQYYEKEERGRGNFPDRFSARQFPNYSSELNVNALLLGDSALYLCASSLDRPSTDTQYFGPGTRLTVL.

V is TRBV15 and J is TRBJ1-1; D remains ambiguous. V lost 5 bases and J lost 3, with 16 bases in between. This CDR3 spans 15 amino acids. CDR1 LNHNV and CDR2 YYDKDF come from the germline V gene (reference sequence). CDR3: CATSPRGKEYTEAFF. CDR3 DNA sequence: TGTGCCACCAGCCCCAGAGGGAAGGAGTACACTGAAGCTTTCTTT.

In its sample, this clone was seen once. The V and J genes are TRBV7-3 and TRBJ1-2, with D perhaps matching TRBD1 (6 bases). Per the germline V gene, CDR1 is SGHTA and CDR2 is FQGTGA. The CDR3 is 13 amino acids. V lost 7 bases and J 8 bases, leaving 17 bases between the germline ends. In DNA form, the CDR3 reads TGTGCCAGCAAGTTGGCGGGGGCGCGGGGCTACACCTTC. It translates to CASKLAGARGYTF. The full variable domain, with the rest looked up from reference TRBV7-3 and TRBJ1-2, is GAGVSQTPSNKVTEKGKYVELRCDPISGHTALYWYRQSLGQGPEFLIYFQGTGAADDSGLPNDRFFAVRPEGSVSTLKIQRTERGDSAVYLCASKLAGARGYTFGSGTRLTVV.

The chain links TRBV10-3 to TRBJ2-3, with a tentative D call TRBD2 (5 bases). Germline V gene sequence: CDR1 ENHRY, CDR2 SYGVKD. The CDR3 contains 14 residues. Trimming cost V 4 bases and J 2 bases, with 10 bases left between them. CDR3 protein: CAISAELVTDTQYF. Written as DNA, the CDR3 is TGTGCCATCAGTGCAGAACTAGTCACAGATACGCAGTATTTT.

The V gene is TRBV18, the J gene TRBJ1-1; 8 bases fit TRBD1. CDR1 is KGHSH and CDR2 is LQKENI in the germline V gene. Trimming cost V 4 bases and J 1 base; bases outside gene matches: 5. The CDR3 has 15 amino acids. The CDR3, as DNA: TGTGCCAGCTCACGGAGACAGGGGACGAACACTGAAGCTTTCTTT. Translation: CASSRRQGTNTEAFF.

The J gene is TRBJ1-1, the V gene TRBV6-5, with D perhaps TRBD1 (5 bases). The CDR3 loop spans 14 amino acids. The V gene lost 2 bases and the J gene lost 4 bases, with 11 bases spanning the gap. Germline V gives CDR1 MNHEY, CDR2 SVGAGI. The CDR3 sequence is CASSYAGPGTEAFF. The CDR3 nucleotides are TGTGCCAGCAGTTACGCAGGGCCGGGCACTGAAGCTTTCTTT.

The V and J genes are TRBV6-6 and TRBJ1-2, with D unresolved. The V end was cut by 6 bases, the J end by 2 bases, with 7 bases between. This CDR3 has 12 amino acids. From germline, CDR1 is MNHNY and CDR2 SVGAGI (reference sequence). The CDR3 DNA reads as TGTGCCAGCAGGGGCCAAAACTATGGCTACACCTTC. Protein product: CASRGQNYGYTF.

V and J are TRBV7-9 and TRBJ1-6; D uncertain. V was cut by 5 bases and J by 9 bases, with 17 bases left in between. The CDR3 is 15 residues long. Germline CDR1 is SEHNR and CDR2 is FQNEAQ (reference sequence). As DNA, the CDR3 is TGTGCCAGCAGCCCCGGTATCGCACGGGGTTCACCCCTCCACTTT. Its protein is CASSPGIARGSPLHF.

The genes are TRBV19 and TRBJ2-2, with 13 nucleotides matching TRBD2. Germline V lookup: CDR1 LNHDA, CDR2 SQIVND (reference sequence). V lost 8 bases and J lost 4; bases outside the gene matches: 4. CDR3 length: 15 residues. Written as DNA, the CDR3 is TGTGCCAGTCATGGGACTAGCGGGGTCACCGGGGAGCTGTTTTTT. Its translation: CASHGTSGVTGELFF.

The chain recombines TRBV5-8 with TRBJ1-5; 7 bases map to TRBD1. The V gene end was trimmed by 2 bases and the J gene end by 6 bases; junction bases not matched to a gene: 5. Germline V gene lookup returns CDR1 SGHTS and CDR2 YDEGEE. The CDR3 is 14 residues long. The CDR3 DNA reads TGTGCCAGCAGCTTTAGGGGGCTTGGTCAGCCCCAGCATTTT. Translation: CASSFRGLGQPQHF.